Listed below are T cell receptor beta chains from one sample, sequenced in a study of cytomegalovirus exposure and HLA in healthy donors. Produced via immunoSEQ multiplex PCR; TCRdb's table is partial and in-frame only. The sample has about 40,000 clones; roughly 80% are singletons. The sequencing sample was made of PBMCs. Every receptor here comes from a woman between 18 and 29 years old in good health and CMV-seropositive. Both conserved end residues are part of each CDR3. Each record gives: CDR3 length, D gene, clone size, J gene, V gene, CDR3 protein, CDR3 DNA. The D gene is left open where the match is weak. Not all rows give a size; the values are once, few, many and, for expanded clones, a class.

14	TRBD1	NA	TRBJ1-2	TRBV27	CASSWTGDVYGYTF	TGTGCCAGCAGTTGGACAGGGGACGTCTATGGCTACACCTTC
15	TRBD1	NA	TRBJ2-6	TRBV5-6	CASSPGGTGANVLTF	TGTGCCAGCAGCCCAGGGGGCACTGGGGCCAACGTCCTGACTTTC
12	NA	NA	TRBJ1-4	TRBV6-6	CATRQKTEKLFF	TGTGCCACCCGACAGAAAACTGAAAAACTGTTTTTT
13	TRBD1	few	TRBJ1-2	TRBV27	CASSRQGNYGYTF	TGTGCCAGCAGTCGACAGGGGAACTATGGCTACACCTTC
12	NA	NA	TRBJ1-2	TRBV5-4	CASSLVDTGYTF	TGTGCCAGCAGCTTGGTGGACACTGGCTACACCTTC
14	TRBD1	NA	TRBJ2-7	TRBV28	CASSSPGGSYEQYF	TGTGCCAGCAGCTCCCCAGGGGGCTCCTACGAGCAGTACTTC
14	TRBD2	few	TRBJ2-7	TRBV6-5	CASSLAGDGPEQYF	TGTGCCAGCAGTTTAGCGGGAGACGGTCCCGAGCAGTACTTC
13	NA	NA	TRBJ1-1	TRBV7-6	CASSFRGFTEAFF	TGTGCCAGCAGCTTCCGGGGATTCACTGAAGCTTTCTTT
15	TRBD1	few	TRBJ2-1	TRBV6-4	CASSSRDSHSNQQFF	TGTGCCAGCAGCAGCCGGGACAGCCATTCGAATCAGCAGTTCTTC
13	NA	NA	TRBJ1-1	TRBV19	CASETEMNTEAFF	TGTGCCAGTGAAACAGAAATGAACACTGAAGCTTTCTTT
15	TRBD1	once	TRBJ2-7	TRBV7-9	CASSFQGAASYEQYF	TGTGCCAGCAGCTTTCAGGGGGCCGCATCCTACGAGCAGTACTTC
14	TRBD1	NA	TRBJ2-7	TRBV7-9	CSSSTQTGLYEQYF	TGTTCCAGCAGCACTCAGACAGGGCTCTACGAGCAGTACTTC
16	TRBD2	once	TRBJ2-7	TRBV5-1	CASSPGLAGGPYEQYF	TGCGCCAGCAGCCCGGGACTAGCGGGAGGGCCCTACGAGCAGTACTTC
14	NA	NA	TRBJ1-5	TRBV7-2	CASSLGTARQPQHF	TGTGCCAGCAGCTTAGGGACAGCCAGACAGCCCCAGCATTTT
16	TRBD1	NA	TRBJ2-3	TRBV11-2	CASSLQGAGYTDTQYF	TGTGCCAGCAGCTTACAGGGGGCAGGGTACACAGATACGCAGTATTTT